A single sample is the source of the 11 T cell receptor beta chains below, sequenced in a study of blood T cell repertoires in COVID-19 (dated by TCRdb to about 2020). Library construction relied on the immunoSEQ multiplex PCR assay. In its TCRdb copy, this immuneACCESS table keeps in-frame sequences only and misses some clones. Where compared with another copy, unresolved V genes explain less than half of these, and the others have no known cause. The sample table shows about 200,000 clones, and approximately 81% are seen once. Around a sixth of the sample belongs to the ten largest clones. Sequencing input: PBMCs or T cells enriched from blood (not recorded which). The source of these receptors is a man aged 40-55 years who had recovered from COVID-19.

The rearrangement links TRBV7-2 to TRBJ2-7; D is ambiguous. Trimming shortened V by 5 bases and J by 7 bases, and 9 bases separated the two germline ends. CDR1 is SGHTA, CDR2 FQGNSA, per germline. This CDR3 comprises 11 residues. CDR3 bases: TGTGCCAGCAGCCAAGACTTGGAGCAGTACTTC. It codes for CASSQDLEQYF. Full variable domain (missing parts from reference TRBV7-2 and TRBJ2-7): GAGVSQSPSNKVTEKGKDVELRCDPISGHTALYWYRQSLGQGLEFLIYFQGNSAPDKSGLPSDRFSAERTGGSVSTLTIQRTQQEDSAVYLCASSQDLEQYFGPGTRLTVT.

This sequence joins TRBV28 and TRBJ2-7; D is perhaps TRBD2 (6 bases). The germline V and J ends were trimmed by 3 bases and 3 bases, with 15 bases remaining between them. Per the germline V gene, CDR1 is MDHEN and CDR2 is SYDVKM. CDR3 length equals 15 residues. The CDR3 spells CASSLGLLAVYEQYF. The CDR3 bases are TGTGCCAGCAGTTTGGGACTTTTAGCAGTCTACGAGCAGTACTTC.

The gene calls are TRBV20-1 and TRBJ2-1, with unresolved D. Trimming cost V 3 bases and J 7 bases, with 13 bases left between them. The CDR3 runs 13 residues. Per the germline V gene, CDR1 is DFQATT and CDR2 is SNEGSKA (reference sequence). CDR3 nucleotides: TGCAGTGCTAGTGCGTCACTTCATAATGAGCAGTTCTTC. It codes for CSASASLHNEQFF.

The count of this clone is one. The junction departs from germline at one end; a sequencing error may be responsible. The chain recombines TRBV7-7 with TRBJ2-1; D is unresolved. This CDR3 is built from 13 residues. CDR1 and CDR2 (germline): SSHAT, FNYEAQ (reference sequence). The CDR3 reads CASSLQLETEQFF. CDR3 nucleotides: TGTGCTAGCAGTTTACAGCTAGAAACTGAGCAGTTCTTC.

The chain joins TRBV10-3 to TRBJ2-2; a possible D gene is TRBD1 (6 bases). V lost 8 bases and J 0 bases, leaving 16 bases between the germline ends. The CDR3 spans 16 residues. CDR1 ENHRY and CDR2 SYGVKD come from the germline V gene. The CDR3 nucleotides are TGTGCCATCGGTACCGGGACAACCTCGAACACCGGGGAGCTGTTTTTT. This encodes CAIGTGTTSNTGELFF.

The CDR3 sequence: CSVGWDRGYEQYF. CDR3 nucleotides: TGCAGCGTTGGTTGGGACAGGGGCTACGAGCAGTACTTC. The chain links TRBV29-1 to TRBJ2-7, with 10 bases lining up with TRBD1. V was clipped by 4 bases and J by 3 bases; unmatched bases: 3. The CDR3 contains 13 residues. Germline V CDR1 and CDR2: SQVTM, ANQGSEA.

This clone appeared once. A much larger clone is a single base away; this may be a read error. This sequence joins TRBV7-2 and TRBJ1-5, with D uncertain. Germline V gene sequence: CDR1 SGHTA, CDR2 FQGNSA. V gave up 3 bases and J gave up 0 bases, with 3 bases separating them. This CDR3 contains 13 residues. The CDR3 region is CASSFYSNQPQHF. DNA for the CDR3: TGTGCCAGCAGCTTTTATAGCAATCAGCCCCAGCATTTT.

In regard to this clone: Other DNA sequences within the sample encode an identical CDR3. The V and J genes are TRBV10-3 and TRBJ1-2, with 8 bases matching TRBD1. The CDR3 consists of 14 residues. With V trimmed by 5 bases and J by 3 bases, 5 bases remained unmatched. CDR1 ENHRY and CDR2 SYGVKD come from the germline V gene. CDR3 sequence reads: CAISLGQGDYGYTF. Here the CDR3 DNA reads TGTGCCATCAGTCTAGGACAGGGAGACTATGGCTACACCTTC.

The rearrangement joins TRBV2 to TRBJ2-2; tentative D call: TRBD2 (5 bases). From germline, CDR1 is SNHLY and CDR2 FYNNEI. The CDR3 runs 14 residues. The V gene lost 7 bases and the J gene lost 4 bases, with 13 bases spanning the gap. The CDR3 DNA sequence: TGTGCCAGCACTGTCTCTAGCAGCACCGGGGAGCTGTTTTTT. Its protein is CASTVSSSTGELFF. Drawing the rest from reference TRBV2 and TRBJ2-2, the complete variable domain is EPEVTQTPSHQVTQMGQEVILRCVPISNHLYFYWYRQILGQKVEFLVSFYNNEISEKSEIFDDQFSVERPDGSNFTLKIRSTKLEDSAMYFCASTVSSSTGELFFGEGSRLTVL.

The chain recombines TRBV7-9 with TRBJ1-1; D unclear. The V end was cut by 1 base, the J end by 4 bases, with 10 bases between. CDR3 length equals 14 residues. Germline values: CDR1 SEHNR, CDR2 FQNEAQ (reference sequence). CDR3 region: CASSLGWPGTEAFF. DNA for the CDR3: TGTGCCAGCAGCTTAGGTTGGCCGGGCACTGAAGCTTTCTTT.

The chain uses TRBV6-5 and TRBJ1-1; D gene uncertain. V was clipped by 2 bases and J by 4 bases, with 8 bases between them. The CDR3 has 13 amino acids. Looked up from germline, CDR1 is MNHEY and CDR2 is SVGAGI. The CDR3 protein is CASSYEIGTEAFF. CDR3 coding DNA: TGTGCCAGCAGTTACGAGATTGGCACTGAAGCTTTCTTT.